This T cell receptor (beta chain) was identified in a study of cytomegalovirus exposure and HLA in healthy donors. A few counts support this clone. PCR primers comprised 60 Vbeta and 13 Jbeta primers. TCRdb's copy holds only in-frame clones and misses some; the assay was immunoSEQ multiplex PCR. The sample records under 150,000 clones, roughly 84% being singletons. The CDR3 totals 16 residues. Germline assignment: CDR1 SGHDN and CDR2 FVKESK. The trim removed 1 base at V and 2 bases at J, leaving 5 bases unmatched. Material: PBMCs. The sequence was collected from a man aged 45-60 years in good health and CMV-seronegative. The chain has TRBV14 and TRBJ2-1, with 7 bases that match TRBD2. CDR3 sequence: CASSQASGQPYNEQFF. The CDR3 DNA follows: TGTGCCAGCAGCCAAGCTAGCGGCCAGCCCTACAATGAGCAGTTCTTC.